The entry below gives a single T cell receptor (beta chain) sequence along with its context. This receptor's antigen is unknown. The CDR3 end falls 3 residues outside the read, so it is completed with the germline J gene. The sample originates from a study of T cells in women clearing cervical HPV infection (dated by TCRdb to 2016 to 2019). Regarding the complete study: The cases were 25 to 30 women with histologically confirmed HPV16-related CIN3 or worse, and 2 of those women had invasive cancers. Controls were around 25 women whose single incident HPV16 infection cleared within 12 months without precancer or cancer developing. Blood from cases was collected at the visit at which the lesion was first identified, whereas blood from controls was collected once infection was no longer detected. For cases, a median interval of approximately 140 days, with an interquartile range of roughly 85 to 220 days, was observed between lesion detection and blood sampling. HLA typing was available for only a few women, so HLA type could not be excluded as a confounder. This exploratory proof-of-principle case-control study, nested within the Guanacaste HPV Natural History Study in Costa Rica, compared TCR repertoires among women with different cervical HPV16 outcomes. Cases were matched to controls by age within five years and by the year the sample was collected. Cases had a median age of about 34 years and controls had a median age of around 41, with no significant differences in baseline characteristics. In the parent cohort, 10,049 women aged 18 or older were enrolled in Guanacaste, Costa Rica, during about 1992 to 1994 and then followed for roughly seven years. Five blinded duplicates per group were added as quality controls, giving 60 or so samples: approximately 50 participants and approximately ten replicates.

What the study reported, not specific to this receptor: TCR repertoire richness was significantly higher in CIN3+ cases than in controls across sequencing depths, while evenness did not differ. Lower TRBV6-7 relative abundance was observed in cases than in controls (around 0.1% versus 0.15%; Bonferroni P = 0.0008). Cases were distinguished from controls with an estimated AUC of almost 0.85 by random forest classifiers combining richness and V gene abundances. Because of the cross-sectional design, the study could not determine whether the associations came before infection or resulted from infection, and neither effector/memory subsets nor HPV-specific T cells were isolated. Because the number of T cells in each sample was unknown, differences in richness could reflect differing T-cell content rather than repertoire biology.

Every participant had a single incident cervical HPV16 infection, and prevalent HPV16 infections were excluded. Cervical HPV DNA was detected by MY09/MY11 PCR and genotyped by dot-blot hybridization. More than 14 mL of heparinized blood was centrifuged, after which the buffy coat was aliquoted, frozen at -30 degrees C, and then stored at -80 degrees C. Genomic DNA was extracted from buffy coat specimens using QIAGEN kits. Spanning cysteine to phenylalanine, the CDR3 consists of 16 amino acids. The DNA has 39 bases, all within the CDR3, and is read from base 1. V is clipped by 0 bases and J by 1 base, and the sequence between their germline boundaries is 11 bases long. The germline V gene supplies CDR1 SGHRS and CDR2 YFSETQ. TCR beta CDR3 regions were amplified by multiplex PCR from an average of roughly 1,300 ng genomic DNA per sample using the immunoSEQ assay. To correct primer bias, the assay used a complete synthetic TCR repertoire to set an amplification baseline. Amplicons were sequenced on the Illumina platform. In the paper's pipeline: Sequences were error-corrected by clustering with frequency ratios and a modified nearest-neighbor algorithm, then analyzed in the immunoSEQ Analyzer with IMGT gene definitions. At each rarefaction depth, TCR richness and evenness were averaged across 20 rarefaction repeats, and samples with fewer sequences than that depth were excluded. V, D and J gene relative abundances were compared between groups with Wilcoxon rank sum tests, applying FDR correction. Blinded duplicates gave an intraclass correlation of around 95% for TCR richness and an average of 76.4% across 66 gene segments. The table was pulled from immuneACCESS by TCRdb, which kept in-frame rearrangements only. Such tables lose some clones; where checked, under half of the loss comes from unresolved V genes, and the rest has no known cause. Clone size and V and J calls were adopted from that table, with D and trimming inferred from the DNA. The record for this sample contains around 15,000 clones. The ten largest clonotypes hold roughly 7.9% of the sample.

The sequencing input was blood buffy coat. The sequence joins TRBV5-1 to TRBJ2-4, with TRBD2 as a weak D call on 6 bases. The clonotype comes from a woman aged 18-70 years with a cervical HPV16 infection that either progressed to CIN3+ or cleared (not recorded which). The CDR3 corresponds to CASSLGRAPAKNIQYF. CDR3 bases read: TGCGCCAGCAGCTTGGGGAGGGCTCCGGCCAAAAACATT.